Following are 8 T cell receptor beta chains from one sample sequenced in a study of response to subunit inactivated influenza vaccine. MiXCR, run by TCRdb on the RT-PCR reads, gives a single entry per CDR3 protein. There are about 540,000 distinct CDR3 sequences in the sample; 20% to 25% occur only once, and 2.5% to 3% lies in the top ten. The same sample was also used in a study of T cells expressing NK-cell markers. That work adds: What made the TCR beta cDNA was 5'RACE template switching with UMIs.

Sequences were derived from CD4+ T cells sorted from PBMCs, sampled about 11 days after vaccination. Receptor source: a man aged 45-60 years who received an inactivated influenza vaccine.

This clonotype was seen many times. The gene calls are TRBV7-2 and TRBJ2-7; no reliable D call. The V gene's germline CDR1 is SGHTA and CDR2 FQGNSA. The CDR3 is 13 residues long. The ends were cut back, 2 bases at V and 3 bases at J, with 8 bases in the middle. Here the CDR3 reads CASSLLRSYEQYF. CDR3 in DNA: TGTGCCAGCAGCTTATTGCGAAGCTACGAGCAGTACTTC.

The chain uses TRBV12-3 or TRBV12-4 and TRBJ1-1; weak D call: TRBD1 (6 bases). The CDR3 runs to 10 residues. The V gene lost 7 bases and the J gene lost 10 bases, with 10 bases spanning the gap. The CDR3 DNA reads TGTGCCAGCAACCAGGACAGAGCTTTCTTT. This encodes CASNQDRAFF.

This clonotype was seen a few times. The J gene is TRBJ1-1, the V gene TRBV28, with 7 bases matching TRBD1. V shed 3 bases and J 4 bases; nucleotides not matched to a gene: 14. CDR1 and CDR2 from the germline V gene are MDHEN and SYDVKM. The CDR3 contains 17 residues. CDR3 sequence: CASSFLSRGGAGTEAFF. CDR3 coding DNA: TGTGCCAGCAGTTTTTTGAGCCGAGGGGGCGCCGGCACTGAAGCTTTCTTT.

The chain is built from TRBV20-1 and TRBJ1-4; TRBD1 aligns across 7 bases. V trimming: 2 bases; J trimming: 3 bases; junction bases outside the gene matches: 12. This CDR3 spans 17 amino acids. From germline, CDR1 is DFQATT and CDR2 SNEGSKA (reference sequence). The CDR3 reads CSARPGQPGVANEKLFF. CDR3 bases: TGCAGTGCTAGACCGGGACAGCCTGGGGTAGCTAATGAAAAACTGTTTTTT.

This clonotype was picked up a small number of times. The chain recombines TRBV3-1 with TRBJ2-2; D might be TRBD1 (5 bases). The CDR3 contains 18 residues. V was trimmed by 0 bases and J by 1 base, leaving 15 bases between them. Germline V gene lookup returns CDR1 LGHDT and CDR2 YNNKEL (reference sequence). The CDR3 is CASSQDTLTAWNTGELFF. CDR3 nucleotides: TGTGCCAGCAGCCAAGATACCCTGACAGCCTGGAACACCGGGGAGCTGTTTTTT.

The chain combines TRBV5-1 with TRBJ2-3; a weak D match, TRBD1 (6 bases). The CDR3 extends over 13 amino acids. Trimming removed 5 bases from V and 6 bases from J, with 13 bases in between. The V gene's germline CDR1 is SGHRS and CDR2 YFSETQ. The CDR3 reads CASSGQPEDTQYF. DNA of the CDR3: TGCGCCAGCAGTGGACAGCCGGAGGATACGCAGTATTTT.

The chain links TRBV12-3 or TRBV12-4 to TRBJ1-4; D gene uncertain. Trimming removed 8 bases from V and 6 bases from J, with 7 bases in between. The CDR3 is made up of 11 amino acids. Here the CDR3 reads CASRSYEKLFF. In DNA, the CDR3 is TGTGCCAGCCGATCCTATGAAAAACTGTTTTTT.

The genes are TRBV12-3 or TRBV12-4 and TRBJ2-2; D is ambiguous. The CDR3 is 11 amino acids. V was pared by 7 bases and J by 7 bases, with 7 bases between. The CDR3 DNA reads TGTGCCAGCACCCTGGGCGGGGAGCTGTTTTTT. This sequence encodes CASTLGGELFF.